These 22 T cell receptor beta chains were all obtained from the same sample, sequenced in a study of T cells in Graves' hyperthyroidism and ophthalmopathy. TCR beta CDR3 regions were amplified from RNA transcripts. RT-PCR in the first round (using the HTBI primer set) targeted the TCR CDR3. Each CDR3 protein gets one entry after TCRdb re-called the multiplex PCR reads with MiXCR. This repertoire shows about 290,000 distinct CDR3 sequences, 10% to 15% found once; its top ten account for 7.5% to 8%. What was sequenced was blood. All receptors come from a woman aged 25 to 45 with Graves' hyperthyroidism that later progressed to Graves' ophthalmopathy.

This clonotype has ten or more counts. The rearrangement links TRBV7-2 to TRBJ2-3; 7 bases fit TRBD2. J was trimmed by 2 bases and V by 6 bases; bases with no gene match: 11. The CDR3 has 16 residues. Per the germline V gene, CDR1 is SGHTA and CDR2 is FQGNSA. DNA of the CDR3: TGTGCCAGCAGACGCGATTGGGGGGGAATCACAGATACGCAGTATTTT. Translating gives CASRRDWGGITDTQYF.

V usage is TRBV9 and J usage is TRBJ1-1; a possible D gene is TRBD1 (5 bases). The V end was cut by 4 bases, the J end by 4 bases, with 17 bases between. This CDR3 has 15 amino acids. Germline CDR1 reads SGDLS; CDR2 reads YYNGEE. The CDR3 is CASSQTGRMSTEAFF. In DNA form, the CDR3 reads TGTGCCAGCAGCCAGACGGGACGTATGAGCACTGAAGCTTTCTTT.

The chain links TRBV5-1 to TRBJ2-5, with TRBD2 as a possible D gene (6 bases). Germline V gene data show CDR1 as SGHRS and CDR2 as YFSETQ. The CDR3 covers 14 residues. Trimming shortened V by 0 bases and J by 4 bases, and 10 bases separated the two germline ends. The DNA for the CDR3 is TGCGCCAGCAGCTTGGACGCGGGACTAGAGACCCAGTACTTC. It translates to CASSLDAGLETQYF.

The chain combines TRBV20-1 with TRBJ2-6; TRBD2 matches at 7 bases. The J segment lost 0 bases and the V segment lost 5 bases, leaving 25 bases of the junction unmatched. The germline V gene encodes CDR1 DFQATT and CDR2 SNEGSKA (reference sequence). There are 22 residues in the CDR3. DNA for the CDR3: TGCAGTGCTCCAAGAGGGAGACCGACCGAGAAGCGGGAAGCCTCTGGGGCCAACGTCCTGACTTTC. Protein product: CSAPRGRPTEKREASGANVLTF.

Only a few counts were recorded for this clonotype. The chain joins TRBV27 to TRBJ1-2; 8 bases are shared with TRBD1. The CDR3 contains 15 residues. Trimming cost V 5 bases and J 1 base; bases outside gene matches: 6. Per germline, CDR1 MNHEY and CDR2 SMNVEV (reference sequence). The CDR3 DNA is TGTGCCAGCAGTCCAGGGACAGGACTTAACTATGGCTACACCTTC. As protein: CASSPGTGLNYGYTF.

The gene calls are TRBV20-1 and TRBJ2-5; maybe TRBD2 (5 bases). The CDR3 is made up of 13 amino acids. Per the germline V gene, CDR1 is DFQATT and CDR2 is SNEGSKA (reference sequence). Trimming cost V 4 bases and J 2 bases, with 11 bases left between them. The CDR3 sequence is CSAIQDWQETQYF. In nucleotides, the CDR3 is TGCAGTGCTATCCAGGACTGGCAAGAGACCCAGTACTTC.

Points on this clonotype: The CDR3 carries no conserved terminal phenylalanine or tryptophan, so it likely arises from a read error. The DNA is left out, because the CDR3 cannot be placed on it with certainty; the CDR3 is given as TCRdb lists it. The CDR3 region is CASSSYNRDGGLSL. This rearrangement joins TRBV7-6 to TRBJ1-1; the DNA was not used to check the table's D call, TRBD1. Including both end residues, the CDR3 is 14 amino acids long. Germline values: CDR1 SGHVS, CDR2 FNYEAQ.

This clonotype occurred many times. J is TRBJ1-1 and V is TRBV2; D not certain. Deletions cut 7 bases from V and 1 base from J, with 10 bases between. The CDR3 is 13 amino acids. Germline loops: CDR1 SNHLY, CDR2 FYNNEI. The CDR3 sequence is CASTEGPNTEAFF. CDR3 nucleotide sequence: TGTGCCAGCACGGAGGGCCCGAACACTGAAGCTTTCTTT.

This clonotype has a handful of counts. For the CDR3, the DNA is TGTGCCACCCAGGGGGTGATGGGCACTGAAGCTTTCTTT. This sequence encodes CATQGVMGTEAFF. The genes are TRBV5-6 and TRBJ1-1, with TRBD1 matching over 7 bases. This CDR3 contains 13 residues. V was clipped by 9 bases and J by 4 bases; unmatched bases: 9. Germline CDR1 and CDR2: SGHDT and YYEEEE. Full variable domain (rest looked up from reference TRBV5-6 and TRBJ1-1): DAGVTQSPTHLIKTRGQQVTLRCSPKSGHDTVSWYQQALGQGPQFIFQYYEEEERQRGNFPDRFSGHQFPNYSSELNVNALLLGDSALYLCATQGVMGTEAFFGQGTRLTVV.

This clonotype was counted at least ten times. The gene calls are TRBV28 and TRBJ2-3, with D maybe TRBD2 (7 bases). The CDR3 is 13 residues long. The ends were cut back, 2 bases at V and 7 bases at J, with 10 bases in the middle. Germline CDR1 MDHEN, CDR2 SYDVKM. The CDR3 DNA is TGTGCCAGCAGTTTACGGGGGGACAATACGCAGTATTTT. Translating gives CASSLRGDNTQYF.

This chain joins TRBV9 and TRBJ2-1; TRBD1 is a possible D gene (6 bases). With 0 bases removed from V and 8 bases from J, the gap between germline ends came to 24 bases. There are 18 residues in the CDR3. Germline-derived CDR1 and CDR2 are SGDLS and YYNGEE. The CDR3 DNA follows: TGTGCCAGCAGCGTAGGAGTTTTGGACAGCCTTGAGCATTATGAGCAGTTCTTC. Amino acid sequence: CASSVGVLDSLEHYEQFF.

This clonotype was detected ten times or more. This chain links TRBV30 with TRBJ1-2; 9 positions match TRBD1. Germline trimming cut 4 bases from V and 6 bases from J; bases unmatched to any gene: 12. This CDR3 comprises 15 residues. Looked up from germline, CDR1 is GTSNPN and CDR2 is SVGIG (reference sequence). CDR3 DNA: TGTGCCTGGACCCGGGACAGGGTCCGGCGAAATGGCTACACCTTC. Its translation is CAWTRDRVRRNGYTF.

Concerning this clonotype itself: A much larger clone differs by one base, so this may be a read error. This chain uses TRBV7-2 with TRBJ1-5, with no clear D. The germline V gene encodes CDR1 SGHTA and CDR2 FQGNSA. The V and J ends lost 1 base and 5 bases respectively, with 6 bases between them. The CDR3 runs to 13 residues. The CDR3 region has the DNA TGTGCCAGCAGCTTAGTGGTTGATCAGCCCCAGCATTTT. This encodes CASSLVVDQPQHF.

The V gene is TRBV27, the J gene TRBJ2-7, with D maybe TRBD2 (5 bases). This CDR3 has 14 residues. Germline assignment: CDR1 MNHEY and CDR2 SMNVEV (reference sequence). Trimming took 4 bases from V and 3 from J, leaving 13 bases between them. The CDR3 loop is CASSYSGWGYEQYF. In DNA, the CDR3 is TGTGCCAGCAGTTACTCGGGATGGGGCTACGAGCAGTACTTC.

This clonotype was seen at least ten times. This chain links TRBV2 with TRBJ2-2; D is unresolved. Germline V gene lookup returns CDR1 SNHLY and CDR2 FYNNEI. The CDR3 spans 14 residues. Trimming left V 6 bases short and J 5 bases short, with 13 bases between. The DNA of the CDR3 is TGTGCCAGCAGCCGGCCGTTAGGGACCGGGGAGCTGTTTTTT. Translating it yields CASSRPLGTGELFF.

The chain employs TRBV28 and TRBJ1-5, with D unclear. Trimming took 3 bases from V and 4 from J, leaving 10 bases between them. Looked up from germline, CDR1 is MDHEN and CDR2 is SYDVKM. The CDR3 sequence is 14 residues long. CDR3: CASSFTSGNQPQHF. In DNA, the CDR3 is TGTGCCAGCAGTTTTACGTCGGGAAATCAGCCCCAGCATTTT.

V usage is TRBV7-2 and J usage is TRBJ2-2; 9 bases map to TRBD2. Germline assignment: CDR1 SGHTA and CDR2 FQGNSA. The CDR3 sequence is 18 residues long. V lost 1 base and J lost 3; bases outside the gene matches: 9. Written as DNA, the CDR3 is TGTGCCAGCAGCTTAGTAGGAGGGCTAGCGGGACACACCGGGGAGCTGTTTTTT. Its translation: CASSLVGGLAGHTGELFF.

This clonotype was observed at least ten times. This chain uses TRBV30 with TRBJ2-7; perhaps D is TRBD1 or TRBD2 (5 bases each). V lost 5 bases and J lost 7, with 15 bases in between. This CDR3 region has 12 residues. Germline V gene lookup returns CDR1 GTSNPN and CDR2 SVGIG (reference sequence). CDR3 residues: CAWGTGSGEQYF. The CDR3 nucleotides read TGTGCCTGGGGGACGGGATCGGGTGAGCAGTACTTC. Based on the CDR3 plus reference TRBV30 and TRBJ2-7, the full variable domain is SQTIHQWPATLVQPVGSPLSLECTVEGTSNPNLYWYRQAAGRGLQLLFYSVGIGQISSEVPQNLSASRPQDRQFILSSKKLLLSDSGFYLCAWGTGSGEQYFGPGTRLTVT.

Ten or more counts support this clonotype. The V and J genes are TRBV19 and TRBJ1-1, with 7 bases lining up with TRBD1. CDR3 length: 15 amino acids. Germline CDR1 is LNHDA and CDR2 is SQIVND (reference sequence). The junction had 9 bases not matched to a gene; V was cut back by 4 bases and J by 4 bases. CDR3 amino acids: CASSSPRGGLTEAFF. The CDR3 DNA reads as TGTGCCAGTAGTAGCCCCAGGGGGGGCCTCACTGAAGCTTTCTTT.

This clonotype was observed a handful of times. The V gene is TRBV6-1, the J gene TRBJ2-7; D possibly uses TRBD1 or TRBD2 (7 bases each). Germline CDR1 and CDR2: MNHNS and SASEGT. Trimming left V 11 bases short and J 2 bases short, with 19 bases between. This CDR3 is built from 14 residues. CDR3 protein: CAGGPAGQPYEQYF. The CDR3, as DNA: TGTGCCGGGGGACCAGCGGGACAGCCCTACGAGCAGTACTTC.

This clonotype was detected many times. The V gene is TRBV30, the J gene TRBJ2-1; TRBD2 might be the D (6 bases). Germline V lookup: CDR1 GTSNPN, CDR2 SVGIG (reference sequence). V lost 0 bases to trimming and J lost 9 bases, with 12 bases between them. The CDR3 consists of 13 residues. The CDR3 DNA follows: TGTGCCTGGAGTGTGAGGGGAGCGGGTGAGCAGTTCTTC. This codes for CAWSVRGAGEQFF.

This clonotype was counted a few times. At one end the junction does not follow the germline gene, possibly because of a read error. This chain joins TRBV7-9 and TRBJ2-6; D perhaps matches TRBD2 (6 bases). Germline V gene lookup returns CDR1 SEHNR and CDR2 FQNEAQ (reference sequence). The CDR3 runs to 18 residues. CDR3 coding DNA: TGTGCCAGCAGCTTATACGAAGGAGGGTACTCTGGGGTCAACGTCCTGACTTTC. Translating it yields CASSLYEGGYSGVNVLTF.